The source of this T cell receptor beta chain is a study of shared clonotypes between healthy human individuals. Generated by immunoSEQ multiplex PCR, the TCRdb table keeps only in-frame clones and is missing some. The sample has millions of clones, about 92% seen once. Deletions cut 3 bases from V and 4 bases from J, with 16 bases between. CDR1 and CDR2 (germline): GTSNPN, SVGIG (reference sequence). The CDR3 is 14 residues long. CD45RO-negative, CCR7-selected cells formed the naive CD8 fraction, which excluded terminally differentiated effector memory CD45RA+ cells. The specimen was naive CD8+ T cells from PBMCs. The chain couples TRBV30 to TRBJ2-7, with D uncertain. This clonotype was obtained from a man aged 18 to 29 in good health. Some clones in this sample may be carry-over from other donors' samples. As DNA, the CDR3 is TGTGCCTGGAGGGTAGATTGGTCCGATTACGAGCAGTACTTC. Translation gives CAWRVDWSDYEQYF.